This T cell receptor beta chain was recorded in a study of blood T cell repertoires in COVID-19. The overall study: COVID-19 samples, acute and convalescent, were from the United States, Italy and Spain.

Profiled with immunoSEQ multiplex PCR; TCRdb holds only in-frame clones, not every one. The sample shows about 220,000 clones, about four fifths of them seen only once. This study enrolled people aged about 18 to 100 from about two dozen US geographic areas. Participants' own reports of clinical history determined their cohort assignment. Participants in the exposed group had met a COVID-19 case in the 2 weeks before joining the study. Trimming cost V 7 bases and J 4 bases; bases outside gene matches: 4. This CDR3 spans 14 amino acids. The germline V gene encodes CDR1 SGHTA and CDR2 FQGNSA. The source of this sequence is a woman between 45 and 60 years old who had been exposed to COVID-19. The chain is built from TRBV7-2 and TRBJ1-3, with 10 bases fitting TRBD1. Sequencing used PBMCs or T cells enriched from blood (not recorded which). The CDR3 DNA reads TGTGCCAGCAACTTGGGACAGGGGGGAAACACCATATATTTT. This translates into CASNLGQGGNTIYF.